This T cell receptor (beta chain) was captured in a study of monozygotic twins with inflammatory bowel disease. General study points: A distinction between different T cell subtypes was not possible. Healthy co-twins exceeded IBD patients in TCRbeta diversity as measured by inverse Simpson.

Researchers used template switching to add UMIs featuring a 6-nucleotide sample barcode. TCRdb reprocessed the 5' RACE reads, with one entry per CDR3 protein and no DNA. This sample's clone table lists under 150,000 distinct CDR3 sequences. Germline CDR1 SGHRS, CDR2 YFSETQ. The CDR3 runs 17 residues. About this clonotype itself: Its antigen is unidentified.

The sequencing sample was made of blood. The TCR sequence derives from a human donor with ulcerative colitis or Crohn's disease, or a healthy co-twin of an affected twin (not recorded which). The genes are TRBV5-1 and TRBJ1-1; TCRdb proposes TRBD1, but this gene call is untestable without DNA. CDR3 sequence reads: CASSFDGPGQGNTEAFF.